This entry lists 7 T cell receptor beta chains sequenced from one sample in a study of molecular identifiers for immune sequencing clone quantification. MiXCR was run by TCRdb on the PCR reads, yielding one entry per CDR3 protein. The sample includes around 480,000 distinct CDR3 sequences, about 22% of them seen just once. The sequenced material came from naive CD8+ T cells from blood, with Jurkat cell RNA spiked in. The subset: FACS-sorted CD8+CD4-CCR7+CD45RA+ naive T cells. The receptors derive from a human donor in good health. Some libraries in this study had Jurkat cell RNA spiked in.

This clonotype was detected a few times. The rearrangement links TRBV6-2 or TRBV6-3 to TRBJ2-2; no definite D call. There are 17 residues in the CDR3. Germline CDR1 MNHEY, CDR2 SVGEGT. V was cut by 2 bases and J by 0 bases, with 13 bases left in between. The CDR3 sequence is CASSYPDTFANTGELFF. CDR3 DNA: TGTGCCAGCAGTTACCCTGACACGTTCGCGAACACCGGGGAGCTGTTTTTT.

The CDR3 is CAWRDGCTEAFF. The CDR3 DNA is TGTGCCTGGAGGGACGGTTGCACTGAAGCTTTCTTT. The rearrangement joins TRBV30 to TRBJ1-1; D ambiguous. V lost 3 bases, J lost 4 bases, and 9 bases lay in between. CDR3 size: 12 residues. The germline V gene has CDR1 GTSNPN and CDR2 SVGIG (reference sequence). The full variable domain, in which reference TRBV30 and TRBJ1-1 provide the parts outside the CDR3, is SQTIHQWPATLVQPVGSPLSLECTVEGTSNPNLYWYRQAAGRGLQLLFYSVGIGQISSEVPQNLSASRPQDRQFILSSKKLLLSDSGFYLCAWRDGCTEAFFGQGTRLTVV.

This clonotype was found a few times. The V and J genes are TRBV2 and TRBJ2-1, with D perhaps matching TRBD1 or TRBD2 (6 bases each). The germline CDR1 and CDR2 sequences are SNHLY and FYNNEI. The CDR3 is 16 residues long. V was pared by 7 bases and J by 4 bases, with 20 bases between. DNA for the CDR3: TGTGCCAGCATAAGAAGTGGGGGGACACCATACAATGAGCAGTTCTTC. This codes for CASIRSGGTPYNEQFF.

This clonotype was detected a few times. This chain joins TRBV5-6 and TRBJ1-1; 11 nucleotides agree with TRBD1. Germline V CDR1 and CDR2: SGHDT, YYEEEE. Germline trimming cut 4 bases from V and 6 bases from J; bases unmatched to any gene: 5. The CDR3 is made up of 14 amino acids. The CDR3 coding sequence is TGTGCCAGCAGCCCGGGACAGGGGGTCGCTGAAGCTTTCTTT. This encodes CASSPGQGVAEAFF.

This clonotype came up many times. This chain uses TRBV29-1 with TRBJ2-3, with TRBD2 matching over 7 bases. This CDR3 has 15 residues. V lost 2 bases to trimming and J lost 2 bases; unmatched junction nucleotides: 7. Germline values: CDR1 SQVTM, CDR2 ANQGSEA. The CDR3, as DNA: TGCAGCGTTGAACGCGGGGGATGGTACACAGATACGCAGTATTTT. Protein sequence: CSVERGGWYTDTQYF.

The CDR3 region is CASSYRVDYGYTF. CDR3 DNA: TGTGCCAGCAGTTACCGAGTAGACTATGGCTACACCTTC. V and J are TRBV28 and TRBJ1-2; the D is unclear. The CDR3 is 13 amino acids. CDR1 is MDHEN and CDR2 is SYDVKM in the germline V gene. V lost 4 bases to trimming and J lost 3 bases, with 9 bases between them.

This clonotype showed up just a few times. V usage is TRBV27 and J usage is TRBJ1-1, with 7 bases identical to TRBD1. This CDR3 region has 16 residues. The junction had 14 bases not matched to a gene; V was cut back by 4 bases and J by 6 bases. Per germline, CDR1 MNHEY and CDR2 SMNVEV (reference sequence). DNA of the CDR3: TGTGCCAGCAGTTCCCACCTAACGGACAGGACCTCTGAAGCTTTCTTT. Residues: CASSSHLTDRTSEAFF.